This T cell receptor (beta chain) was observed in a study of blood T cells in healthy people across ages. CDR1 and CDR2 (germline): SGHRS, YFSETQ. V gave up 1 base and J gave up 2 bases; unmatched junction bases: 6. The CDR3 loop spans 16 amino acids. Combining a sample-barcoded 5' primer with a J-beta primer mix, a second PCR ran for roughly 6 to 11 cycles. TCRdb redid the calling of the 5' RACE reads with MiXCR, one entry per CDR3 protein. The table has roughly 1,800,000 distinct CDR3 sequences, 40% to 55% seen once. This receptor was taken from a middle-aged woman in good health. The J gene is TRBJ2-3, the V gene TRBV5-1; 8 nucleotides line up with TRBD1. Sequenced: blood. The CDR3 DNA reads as TGCGCCAGCAGCTTGACAGGGGGAATGATCACAGATACGCAGTATTTT. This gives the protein CASSLTGGMITDTQYF.